This TCR beta chain derives from a study of T cells of healthy individuals. From the 5' RACE reads, TCRdb called clonotypes with MiXCR, one entry per CDR3 protein. The table records 45,000 to 60,000 distinct CDR3 sequences, around 15% of them present only once. A few counts support this clonotype. Germline V lookup: CDR1 SQVTM, CDR2 ANQGSEA. This CDR3 is 15 amino acids long. V lost 5 bases and J 4 bases, leaving 20 bases between the germline ends. The chain has TRBV29-1 and TRBJ1-1; possible D gene TRBD1, 6 bases. The sequence derives from a human donor in good health. The CDR3 region has the DNA TGCAGCGTTACCAAGCCAAAGGGAGGGGGCACTGAAGCTTTCTTT. Residues: CSVTKPKGGGTEAFF.